The T cell receptor beta chain under discussion was sequenced for a study of CD8 T cells in Susac syndrome. It was negative isolation that provided the CD8+ and CD4+ T cells, whereas TEMRA cells were enriched by FACS. Roughly 0.45 to 1 ug RNA was reverse transcribed with random hexamers. The amplification used immunoSEQ multiplex PCR on TCR beta CDR3; it spanned 54 Vbeta and 13 Jbeta. TCRdb analysed the immunoSEQ multiplex PCR reads with MiXCR anew, one entry per CDR3 protein. Among 150,000 to 160,000 distinct CDR3 sequences listed, over 85% were seen once. This CDR3 region has 15 residues. Germline V lookup: CDR1 SGHDN, CDR2 FVKESK. Between the trimmed V and J ends, which lost 4 bases and 0 bases, there was a span of 10 bases.

J is TRBJ2-1 and V is TRBV14; D unresolved. Sequenced input: CD8+ T cells from PBMCs. The clonotype originates from a human donor with multiple sclerosis. The chain's CDR3 is CASSPFKSSYNEQFF. CDR3 nucleotide sequence: TGTGCCAGCAGCCCGTTCAAAAGCTCCTACAATGAGCAGTTCTTC.